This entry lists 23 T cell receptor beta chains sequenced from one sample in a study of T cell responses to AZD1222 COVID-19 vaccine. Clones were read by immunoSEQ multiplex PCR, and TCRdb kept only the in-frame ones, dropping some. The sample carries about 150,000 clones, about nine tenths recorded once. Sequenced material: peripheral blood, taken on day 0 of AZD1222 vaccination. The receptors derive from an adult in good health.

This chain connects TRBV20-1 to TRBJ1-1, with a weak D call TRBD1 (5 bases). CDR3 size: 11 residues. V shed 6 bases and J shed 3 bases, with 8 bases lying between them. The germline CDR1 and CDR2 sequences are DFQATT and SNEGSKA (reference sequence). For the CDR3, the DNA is TGCAGTGCCAGGGTTTACACTGAAGCTTTCTTT. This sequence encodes CSARVYTEAFF.

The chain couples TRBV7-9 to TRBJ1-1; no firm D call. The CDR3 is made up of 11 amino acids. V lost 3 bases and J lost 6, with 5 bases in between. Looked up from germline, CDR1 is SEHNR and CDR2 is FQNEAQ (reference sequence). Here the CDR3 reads CASSLSPEAFF. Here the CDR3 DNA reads TGTGCCAGCAGCTTGTCCCCTGAAGCTTTCTTT.

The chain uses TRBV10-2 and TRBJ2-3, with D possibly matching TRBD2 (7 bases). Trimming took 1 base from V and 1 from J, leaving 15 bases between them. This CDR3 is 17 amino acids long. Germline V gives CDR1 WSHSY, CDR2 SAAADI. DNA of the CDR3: TGCGCCAGCAGTGAGTTGGTGGCGGGGGCCCGCACAGATACGCAGTATTTT. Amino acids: CASSELVAGARTDTQYF.

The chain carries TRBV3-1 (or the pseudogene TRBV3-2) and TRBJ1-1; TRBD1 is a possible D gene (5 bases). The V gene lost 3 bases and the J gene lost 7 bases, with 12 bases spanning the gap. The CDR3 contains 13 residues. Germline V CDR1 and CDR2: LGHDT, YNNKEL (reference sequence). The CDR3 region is CASSQGPRHEAFF. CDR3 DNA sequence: TGTGCCAGCAGCCAGGGACCGAGACATGAAGCTTTCTTT.

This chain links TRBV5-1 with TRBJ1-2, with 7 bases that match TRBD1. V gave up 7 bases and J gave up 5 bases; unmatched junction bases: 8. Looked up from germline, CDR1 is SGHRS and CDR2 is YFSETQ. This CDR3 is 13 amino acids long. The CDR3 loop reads CASAEGALYGYTF. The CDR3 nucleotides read TGCGCCAGCGCAGAGGGGGCCCTATATGGCTACACCTTC.

This CDR3 is CASSQEIKGLRDQPQHF. DNA of the CDR3: TGTGCCAGCAGCCAGGAGATTAAGGGGCTTCGGGATCAGCCCCAGCATTTT. J is TRBJ1-5 and V is TRBV14, with D perhaps matching TRBD1 (5 bases). The CDR3 covers 17 residues. Germline lookup yields CDR1 SGHDN and CDR2 FVKESK. The V end lost 3 bases, the J end lost 5 bases, and 20 bases lay between the germline ends.

CDR3 residues: CASSQGGPGNTIYF. CDR3 bases: TGTGCCAGCAGCCAAGGGGGACCTGGAAACACCATATATTTT. The chain uses TRBV3-1 (or the pseudogene TRBV3-2) and TRBJ1-3, with D tentatively TRBD1 (5 bases). V gave up 1 base and J gave up 2 bases, with 6 bases separating them. Germline-derived CDR1 and CDR2 are LGHDT and YNNKEL (reference sequence). The CDR3 loop spans 14 amino acids.

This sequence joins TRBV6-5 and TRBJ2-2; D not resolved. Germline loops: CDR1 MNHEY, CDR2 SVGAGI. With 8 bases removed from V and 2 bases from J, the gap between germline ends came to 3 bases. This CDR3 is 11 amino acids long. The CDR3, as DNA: TGTGCCAGCCGAAACACCGGGGAGCTGTTTTTT. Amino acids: CASRNTGELFF.

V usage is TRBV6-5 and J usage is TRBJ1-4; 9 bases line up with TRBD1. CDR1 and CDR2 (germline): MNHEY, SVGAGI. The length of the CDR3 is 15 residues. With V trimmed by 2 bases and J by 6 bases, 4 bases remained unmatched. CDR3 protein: CASSYGQGIHEKLFF. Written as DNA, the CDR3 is TGTGCCAGCAGTTACGGACAGGGGATACATGAAAAACTGTTTTTT.

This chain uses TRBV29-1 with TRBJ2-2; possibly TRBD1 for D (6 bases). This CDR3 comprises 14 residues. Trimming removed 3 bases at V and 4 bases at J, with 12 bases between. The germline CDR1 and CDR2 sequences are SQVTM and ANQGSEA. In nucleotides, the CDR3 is TGCAGCGTTGACCAGGGGCGCGGCACCGGGGAGCTGTTTTTT. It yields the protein CSVDQGRGTGELFF.

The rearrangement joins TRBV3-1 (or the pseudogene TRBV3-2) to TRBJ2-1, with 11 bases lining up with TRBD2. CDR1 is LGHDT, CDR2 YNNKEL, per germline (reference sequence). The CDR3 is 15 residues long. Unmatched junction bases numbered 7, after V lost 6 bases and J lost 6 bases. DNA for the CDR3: TGTGCCAGCAGGATTAGCGGGGGGGAAACCAATGAGCAGTTCTTC. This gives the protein CASRISGGETNEQFF.

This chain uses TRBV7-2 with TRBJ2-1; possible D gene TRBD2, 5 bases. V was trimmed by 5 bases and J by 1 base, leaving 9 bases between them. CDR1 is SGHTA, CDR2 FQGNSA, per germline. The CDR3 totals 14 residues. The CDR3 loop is CASSQGLSYNEQFF. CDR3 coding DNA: TGTGCCAGCAGCCAAGGACTGTCCTACAATGAGCAGTTCTTC. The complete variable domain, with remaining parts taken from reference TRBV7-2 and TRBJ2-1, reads GAGVSQSPSNKVTEKGKDVELRCDPISGHTALYWYRQSLGQGLEFLIYFQGNSAPDKSGLPSDRFSAERTGGSVSTLTIQRTQQEDSAVYLCASSQGLSYNEQFFGPGTRLTVL.

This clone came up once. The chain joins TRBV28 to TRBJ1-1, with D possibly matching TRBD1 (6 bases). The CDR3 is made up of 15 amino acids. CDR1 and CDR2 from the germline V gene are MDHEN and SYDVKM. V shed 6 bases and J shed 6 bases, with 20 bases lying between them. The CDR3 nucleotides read TGTGCCAGCAGCCCACAGGGTTCGGTGACGCCTGAAGCTTTCTTT. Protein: CASSPQGSVTPEAFF.

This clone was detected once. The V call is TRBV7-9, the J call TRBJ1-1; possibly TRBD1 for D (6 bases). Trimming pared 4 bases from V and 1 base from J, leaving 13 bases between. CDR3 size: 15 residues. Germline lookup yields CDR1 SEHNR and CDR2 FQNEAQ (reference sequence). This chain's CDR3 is CASSSKGGQNTEAFF. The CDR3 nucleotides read TGTGCCAGCAGCTCAAAGGGGGGTCAGAACACTGAAGCTTTCTTT.

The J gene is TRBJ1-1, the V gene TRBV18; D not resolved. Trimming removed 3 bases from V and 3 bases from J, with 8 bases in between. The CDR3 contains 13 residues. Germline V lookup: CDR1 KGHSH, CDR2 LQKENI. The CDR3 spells CASSPWQDTEAFF. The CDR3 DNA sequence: TGTGCCAGCTCACCGTGGCAGGACACTGAAGCTTTCTTT.

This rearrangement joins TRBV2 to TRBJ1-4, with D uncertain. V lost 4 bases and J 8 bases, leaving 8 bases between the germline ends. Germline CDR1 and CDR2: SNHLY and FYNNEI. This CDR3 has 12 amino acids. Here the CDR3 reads CASSASAEKLFF. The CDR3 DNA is TGTGCCAGCAGTGCCTCGGCCGAAAAACTGTTTTTT.

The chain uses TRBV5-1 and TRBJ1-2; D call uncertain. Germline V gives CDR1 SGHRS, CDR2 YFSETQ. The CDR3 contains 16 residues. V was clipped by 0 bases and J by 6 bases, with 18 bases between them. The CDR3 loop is CASSLDARAAPHGYTF. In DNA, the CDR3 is TGCGCCAGCAGCTTGGATGCGCGGGCTGCTCCCCATGGCTACACCTTC.

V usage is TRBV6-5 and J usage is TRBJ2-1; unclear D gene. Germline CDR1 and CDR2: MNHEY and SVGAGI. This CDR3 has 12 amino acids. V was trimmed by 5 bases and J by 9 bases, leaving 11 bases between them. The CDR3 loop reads CASSPPESEQFF. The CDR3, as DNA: TGTGCCAGCAGTCCGCCGGAGAGTGAGCAGTTCTTC.

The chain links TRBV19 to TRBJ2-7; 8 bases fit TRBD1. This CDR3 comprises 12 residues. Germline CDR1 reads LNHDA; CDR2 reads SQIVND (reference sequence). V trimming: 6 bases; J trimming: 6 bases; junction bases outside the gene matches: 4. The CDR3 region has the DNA TGTGCCAGTAGCCAGGGGGCGGGCGAGCAGTACTTC. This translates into CASSQGAGEQYF.

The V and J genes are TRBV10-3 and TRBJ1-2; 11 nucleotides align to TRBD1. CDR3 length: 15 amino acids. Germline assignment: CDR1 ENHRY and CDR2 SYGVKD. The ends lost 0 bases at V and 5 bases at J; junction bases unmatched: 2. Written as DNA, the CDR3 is TGTGCCATCAGTGAGTCGGGGACAGGGGGTTATGGCTACACCTTC. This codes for CAISESGTGGYGYTF.

The CDR3 DNA follows: TGTGCCAGCTCACCCGGCGGGGATTCACCCCTCCACTTT. Translating gives CASSPGGDSPLHF. This chain uses TRBV18 with TRBJ1-6; D is undetermined. The CDR3 loop spans 13 amino acids. V gave up 3 bases and J gave up 8 bases, with 8 bases separating them. Per germline, CDR1 KGHSH and CDR2 LQKENI.

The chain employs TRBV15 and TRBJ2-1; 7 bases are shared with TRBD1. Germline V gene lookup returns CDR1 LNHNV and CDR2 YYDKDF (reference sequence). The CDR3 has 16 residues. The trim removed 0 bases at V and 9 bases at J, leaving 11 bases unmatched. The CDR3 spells CATSRDTGEFFSEQFF. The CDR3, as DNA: TGTGCCACCAGCAGAGATACAGGGGAATTTTTTAGTGAGCAGTTCTTC. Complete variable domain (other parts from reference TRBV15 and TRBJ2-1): DAMVIQNPRYQVTQFGKPVTLSCSQTLNHNVMYWYQQKSSQAPKLLFHYYDKDFNNEADTPDNFQSRRPNTSFCFLDIRSPGLGDTAMYLCATSRDTGEFFSEQFFGPGTRLTVL.

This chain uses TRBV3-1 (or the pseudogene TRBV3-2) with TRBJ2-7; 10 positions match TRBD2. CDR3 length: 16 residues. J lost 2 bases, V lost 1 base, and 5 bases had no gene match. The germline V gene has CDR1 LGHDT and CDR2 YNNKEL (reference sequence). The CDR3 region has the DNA TGTGCCAGCAGCCAAGTGGAAGCGGGGGGGACCTACGAGCAGTACTTC. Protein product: CASSQVEAGGTYEQYF.